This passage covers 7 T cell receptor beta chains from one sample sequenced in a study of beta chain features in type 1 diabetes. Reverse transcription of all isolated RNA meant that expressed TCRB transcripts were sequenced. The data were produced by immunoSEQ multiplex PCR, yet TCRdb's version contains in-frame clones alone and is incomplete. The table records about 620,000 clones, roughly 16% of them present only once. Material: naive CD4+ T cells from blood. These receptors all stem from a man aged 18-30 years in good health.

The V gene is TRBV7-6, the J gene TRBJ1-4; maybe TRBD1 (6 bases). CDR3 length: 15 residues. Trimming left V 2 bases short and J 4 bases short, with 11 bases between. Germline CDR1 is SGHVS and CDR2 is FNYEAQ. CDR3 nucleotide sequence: TGTGCCAGCAGCTTATCAGGCAGGGGTAATGAAAAACTGTTTTTT. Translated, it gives CASSLSGRGNEKLFF.

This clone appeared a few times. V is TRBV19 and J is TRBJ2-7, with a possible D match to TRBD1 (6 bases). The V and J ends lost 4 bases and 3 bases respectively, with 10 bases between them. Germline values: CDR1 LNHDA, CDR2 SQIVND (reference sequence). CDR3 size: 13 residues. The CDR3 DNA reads TGTGCCAGTAGTACCTCGGACAGCTACGAGCAGTACTTC. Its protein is CASSTSDSYEQYF.

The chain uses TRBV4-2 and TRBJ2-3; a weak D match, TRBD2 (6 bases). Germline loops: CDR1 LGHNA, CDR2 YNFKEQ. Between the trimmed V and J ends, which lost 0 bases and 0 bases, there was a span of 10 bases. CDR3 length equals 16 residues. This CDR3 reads CASSQEVSGSTDTQYF. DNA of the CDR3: TGTGCCAGCAGCCAAGAGGTTAGCGGTAGCACAGATACGCAGTATTTT.

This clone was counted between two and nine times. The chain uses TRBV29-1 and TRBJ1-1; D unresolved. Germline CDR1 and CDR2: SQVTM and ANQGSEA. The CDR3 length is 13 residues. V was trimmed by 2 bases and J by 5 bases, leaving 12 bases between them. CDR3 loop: CSVELGGRTEAFF. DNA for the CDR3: TGCAGCGTTGAATTAGGAGGGCGGACTGAAGCTTTCTTT.

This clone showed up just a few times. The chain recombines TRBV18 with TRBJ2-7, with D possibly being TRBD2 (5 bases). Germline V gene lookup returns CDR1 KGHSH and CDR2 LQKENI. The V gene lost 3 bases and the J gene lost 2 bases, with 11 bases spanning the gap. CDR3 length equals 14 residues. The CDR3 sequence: CASSPRALPYEQYF. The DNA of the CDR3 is TGTGCCAGCTCACCGCGGGCCTTACCCTACGAGCAGTACTTC.

The CDR3 is CASRTGGVYNEQFF. The CDR3 nucleotides are TGTGCCAGTAGAACAGGGGGGGTCTACAATGAGCAGTTCTTC. The chain recombines TRBV19 with TRBJ2-1; D is perhaps TRBD1 (8 bases). The V and J ends lost 6 bases and 3 bases respectively, with 12 bases between them. Germline V gene sequence: CDR1 LNHDA, CDR2 SQIVND (reference sequence). The CDR3 is made up of 14 amino acids.

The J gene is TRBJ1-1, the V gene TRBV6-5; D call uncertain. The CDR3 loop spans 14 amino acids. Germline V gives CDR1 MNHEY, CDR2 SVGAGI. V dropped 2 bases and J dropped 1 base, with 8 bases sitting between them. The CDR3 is CASSYHFQNTEAFF. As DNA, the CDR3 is TGTGCCAGCAGTTACCATTTTCAGAACACTGAAGCTTTCTTT.